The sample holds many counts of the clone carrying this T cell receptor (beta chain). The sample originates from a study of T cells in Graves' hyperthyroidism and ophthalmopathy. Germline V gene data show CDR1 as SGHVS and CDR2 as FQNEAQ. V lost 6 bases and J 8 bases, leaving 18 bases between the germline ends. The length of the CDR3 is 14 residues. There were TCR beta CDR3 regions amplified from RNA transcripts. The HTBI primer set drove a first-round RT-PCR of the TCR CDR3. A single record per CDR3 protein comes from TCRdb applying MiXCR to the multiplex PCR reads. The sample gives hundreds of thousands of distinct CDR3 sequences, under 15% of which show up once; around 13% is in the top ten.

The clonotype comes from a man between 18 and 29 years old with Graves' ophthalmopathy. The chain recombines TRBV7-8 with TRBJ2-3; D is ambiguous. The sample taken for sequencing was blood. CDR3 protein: CASSPSTSASTQYF. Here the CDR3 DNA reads TGTGCCAGCAGTCCTTCCACCTCGGCGAGTACGCAGTATTTT.